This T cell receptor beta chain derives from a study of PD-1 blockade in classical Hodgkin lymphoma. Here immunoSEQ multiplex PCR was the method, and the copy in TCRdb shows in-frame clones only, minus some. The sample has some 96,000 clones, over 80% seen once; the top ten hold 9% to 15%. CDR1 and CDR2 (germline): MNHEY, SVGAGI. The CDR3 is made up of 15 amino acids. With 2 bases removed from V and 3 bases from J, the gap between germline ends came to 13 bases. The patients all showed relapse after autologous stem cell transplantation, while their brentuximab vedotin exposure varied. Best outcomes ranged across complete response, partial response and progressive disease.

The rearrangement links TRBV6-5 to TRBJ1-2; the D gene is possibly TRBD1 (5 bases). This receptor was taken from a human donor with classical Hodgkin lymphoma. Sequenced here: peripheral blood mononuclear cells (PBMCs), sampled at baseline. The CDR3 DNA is TGTGCCAGCAGTTACCCGGGGGTGTTGGACTATGGCTACACCTTC. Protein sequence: CASSYPGVLDYGYTF.